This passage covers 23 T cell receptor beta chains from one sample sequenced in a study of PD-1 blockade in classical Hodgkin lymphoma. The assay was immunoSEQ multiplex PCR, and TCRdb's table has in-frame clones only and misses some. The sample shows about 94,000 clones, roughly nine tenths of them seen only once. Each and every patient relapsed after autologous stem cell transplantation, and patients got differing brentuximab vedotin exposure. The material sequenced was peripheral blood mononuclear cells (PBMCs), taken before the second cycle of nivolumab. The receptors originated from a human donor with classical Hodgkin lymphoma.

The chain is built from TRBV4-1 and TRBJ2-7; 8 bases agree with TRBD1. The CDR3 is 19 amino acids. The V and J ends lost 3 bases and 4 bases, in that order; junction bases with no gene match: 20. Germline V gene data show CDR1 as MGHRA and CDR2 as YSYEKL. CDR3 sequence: CASSQADREALPPYYEQYF. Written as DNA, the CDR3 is TGCGCCAGCAGCCAGGCGGACAGGGAAGCGCTTCCCCCCTATTACGAGCAGTACTTC.

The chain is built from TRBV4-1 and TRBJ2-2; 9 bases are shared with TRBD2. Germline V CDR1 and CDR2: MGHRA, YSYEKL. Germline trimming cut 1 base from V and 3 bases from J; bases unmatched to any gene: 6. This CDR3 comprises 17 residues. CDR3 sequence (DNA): TGCGCCAGCAGCCAAGGGTGGACTAGCGTTTACACCGGGGAGCTGTTTTTT. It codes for CASSQGWTSVYTGELFF.

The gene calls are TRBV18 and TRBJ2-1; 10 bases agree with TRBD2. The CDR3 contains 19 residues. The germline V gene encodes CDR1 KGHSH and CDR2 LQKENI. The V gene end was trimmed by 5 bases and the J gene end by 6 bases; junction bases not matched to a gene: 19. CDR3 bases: TGTGCCAGCTCATACCACGGGGTAGCTAGCGGGAGTCCTGGCAATGAGCAGTTCTTC. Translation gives CASSYHGVASGSPGNEQFF. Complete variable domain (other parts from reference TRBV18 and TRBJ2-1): NAGVMQNPRHLVRRRGQEARLRCSPMKGHSHVYWYRQLPEEGLKFMVYLQKENIIDESGMPKERFSAEFPKEGPSILRIQQVVRGDSAAYFCASSYHGVASGSPGNEQFFGPGTRLTVL.

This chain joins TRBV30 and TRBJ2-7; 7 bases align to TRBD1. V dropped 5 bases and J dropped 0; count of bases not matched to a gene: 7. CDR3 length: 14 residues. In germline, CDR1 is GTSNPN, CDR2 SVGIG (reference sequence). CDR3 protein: CAWDRVTSSYEQYF. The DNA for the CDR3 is TGTGCCTGGGACAGGGTTACCTCCTCCTACGAGCAGTACTTC.

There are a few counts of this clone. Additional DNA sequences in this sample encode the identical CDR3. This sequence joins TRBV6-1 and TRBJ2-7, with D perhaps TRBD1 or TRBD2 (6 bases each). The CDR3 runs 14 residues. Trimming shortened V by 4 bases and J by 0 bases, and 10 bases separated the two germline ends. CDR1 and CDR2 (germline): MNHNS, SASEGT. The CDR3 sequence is CASSARGASYEQYF. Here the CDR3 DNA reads TGTGCCAGCAGTGCAAGGGGGGCCTCCTACGAGCAGTACTTC.

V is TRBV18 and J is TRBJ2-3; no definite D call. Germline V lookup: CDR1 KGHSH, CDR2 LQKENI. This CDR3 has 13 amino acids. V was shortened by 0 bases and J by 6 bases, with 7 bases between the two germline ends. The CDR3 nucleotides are TGTGCCAGCTCACCACCCGTTAGGGATACGCAGTATTTT. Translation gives CASSPPVRDTQYF.

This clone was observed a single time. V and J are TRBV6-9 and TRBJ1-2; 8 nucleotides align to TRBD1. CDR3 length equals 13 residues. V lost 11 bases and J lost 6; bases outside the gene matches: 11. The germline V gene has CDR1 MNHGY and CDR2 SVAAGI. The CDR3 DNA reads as TGTGCCGCCAGGGGGCGAGAGGGCCATGGCTACACCTTC. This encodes CAARGREGHGYTF.

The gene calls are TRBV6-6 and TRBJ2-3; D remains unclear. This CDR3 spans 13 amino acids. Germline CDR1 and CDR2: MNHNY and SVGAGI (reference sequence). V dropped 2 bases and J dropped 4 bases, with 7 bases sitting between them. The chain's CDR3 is CASSYTGSDTQYF. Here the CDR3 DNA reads TGTGCCAGCAGTTACACGGGCTCAGATACGCAGTATTTT.

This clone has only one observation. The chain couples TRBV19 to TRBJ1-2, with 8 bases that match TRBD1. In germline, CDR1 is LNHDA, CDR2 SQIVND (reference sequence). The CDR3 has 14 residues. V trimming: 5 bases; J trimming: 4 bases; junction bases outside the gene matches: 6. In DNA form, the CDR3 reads TGTGCCAGTAGTGCAGGGGGCGTATTCTATGGCTACACCTTC. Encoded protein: CASSAGGVFYGYTF.

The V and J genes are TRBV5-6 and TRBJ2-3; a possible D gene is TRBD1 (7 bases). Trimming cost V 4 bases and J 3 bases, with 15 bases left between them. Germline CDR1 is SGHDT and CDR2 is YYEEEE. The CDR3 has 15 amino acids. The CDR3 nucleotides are TGTGCCAGCAGCGAGGACAGGAGGGAAACAGATACGCAGTATTTT. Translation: CASSEDRRETDTQYF.

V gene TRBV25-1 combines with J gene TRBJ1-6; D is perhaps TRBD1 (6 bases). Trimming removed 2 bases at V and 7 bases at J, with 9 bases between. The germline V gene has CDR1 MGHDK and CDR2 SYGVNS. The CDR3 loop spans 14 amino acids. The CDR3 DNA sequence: TGTGCCAGCAGTGAACGGCAGGGGAATTCACCCCTCCACTTT. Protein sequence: CASSERQGNSPLHF.

CDR3 loop: CASSLGQPQHF. CDR3 DNA sequence: TGTGCCAGCAGTTTGGGTCAGCCCCAGCATTTT. The V gene is TRBV27, the J gene TRBJ1-5; D not resolved. V lost 3 bases, J lost 6 bases, and 3 bases lay in between. The germline V gene encodes CDR1 MNHEY and CDR2 SMNVEV (reference sequence). CDR3 size: 11 residues.

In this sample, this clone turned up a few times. The DNA of the CDR3 is TGTGCCAGCAGCCCACAACCGAACACTGAAGCTTTCTTT. Protein: CASSPQPNTEAFF. This chain links TRBV7-9 with TRBJ1-1; D not resolved. Trimming pared 5 bases from V and 1 base from J, leaving 8 bases between. There are 13 residues in the CDR3. The germline V gene encodes CDR1 SEHNR and CDR2 FQNEAQ (reference sequence).

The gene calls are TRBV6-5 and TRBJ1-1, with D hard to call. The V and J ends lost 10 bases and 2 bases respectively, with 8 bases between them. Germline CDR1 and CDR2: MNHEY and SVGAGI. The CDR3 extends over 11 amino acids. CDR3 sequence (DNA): TGTGCCACTGAAGAAAACACTGAAGCTTTCTTT. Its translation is CATEENTEAFF.

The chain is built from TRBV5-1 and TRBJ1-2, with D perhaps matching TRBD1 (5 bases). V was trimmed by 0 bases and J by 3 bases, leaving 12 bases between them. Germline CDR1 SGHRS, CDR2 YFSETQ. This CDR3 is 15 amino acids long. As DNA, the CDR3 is TGCGCCAGCAGCTTGGGCGGGACTGGGGACTATGGCTACACCTTC. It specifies CASSLGGTGDYGYTF.

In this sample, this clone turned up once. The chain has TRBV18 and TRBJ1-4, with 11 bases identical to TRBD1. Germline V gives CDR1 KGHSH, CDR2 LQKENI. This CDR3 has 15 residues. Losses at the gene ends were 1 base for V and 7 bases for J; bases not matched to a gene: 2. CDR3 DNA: TGTGCCAGCTCACCACGGACAGGGGGCATTGAAAAACTGTTTTTT. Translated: CASSPRTGGIEKLFF. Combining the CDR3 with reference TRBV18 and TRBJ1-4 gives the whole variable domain NAGVMQNPRHLVRRRGQEARLRCSPMKGHSHVYWYRQLPEEGLKFMVYLQKENIIDESGMPKERFSAEFPKEGPSILRIQQVVRGDSAAYFCASSPRTGGIEKLFFGSGTQLSVL.

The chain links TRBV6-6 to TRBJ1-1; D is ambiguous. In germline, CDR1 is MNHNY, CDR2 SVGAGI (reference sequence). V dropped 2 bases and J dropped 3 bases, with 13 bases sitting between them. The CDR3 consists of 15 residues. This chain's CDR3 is CASSYLTRTHTEAFF. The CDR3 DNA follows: TGTGCCAGCAGTTACCTCACGAGGACTCACACTGAAGCTTTCTTT.

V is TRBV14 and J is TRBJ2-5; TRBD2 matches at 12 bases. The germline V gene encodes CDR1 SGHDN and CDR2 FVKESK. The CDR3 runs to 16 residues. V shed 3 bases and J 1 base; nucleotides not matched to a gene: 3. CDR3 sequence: CASSQTSGGPQETQYF. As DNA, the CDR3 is TGTGCCAGCAGCCAGACTAGCGGGGGACCCCAAGAGACCCAGTACTTC. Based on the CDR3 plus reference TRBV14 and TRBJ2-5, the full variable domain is EAGVTQFPSHSVIEKGQTVTLRCDPISGHDNLYWYRRVMGKEIKFLLHFVKESKQDESGMPNNRFLAERTGGTYSTLKVQPAELEDSGVYFCASSQTSGGPQETQYFGPGTRLLVL.

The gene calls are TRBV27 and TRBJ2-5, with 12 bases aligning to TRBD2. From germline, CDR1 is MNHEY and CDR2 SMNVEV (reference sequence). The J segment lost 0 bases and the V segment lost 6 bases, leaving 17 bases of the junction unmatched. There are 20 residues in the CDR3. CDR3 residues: CASRSKLAGGATRYQETQYF. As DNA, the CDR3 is TGTGCCAGCAGATCAAAACTAGCGGGGGGCGCAACCAGGTACCAAGAGACCCAGTACTTC.

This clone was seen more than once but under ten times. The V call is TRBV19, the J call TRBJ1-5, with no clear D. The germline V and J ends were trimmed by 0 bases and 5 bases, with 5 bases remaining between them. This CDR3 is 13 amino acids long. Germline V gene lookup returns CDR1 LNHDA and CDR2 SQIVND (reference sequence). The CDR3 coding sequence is TGTGCCAGTAGTATAGACGGGTATCAGCCCCAGCATTTT. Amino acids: CASSIDGYQPQHF.

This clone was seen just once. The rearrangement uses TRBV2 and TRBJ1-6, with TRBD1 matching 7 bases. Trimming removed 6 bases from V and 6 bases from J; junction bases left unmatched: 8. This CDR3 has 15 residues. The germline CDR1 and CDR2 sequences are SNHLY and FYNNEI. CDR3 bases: TGTGCCAGCAGAGACAGACAGGGTCTTAATTCACCCCTCCACTTT. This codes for CASRDRQGLNSPLHF.

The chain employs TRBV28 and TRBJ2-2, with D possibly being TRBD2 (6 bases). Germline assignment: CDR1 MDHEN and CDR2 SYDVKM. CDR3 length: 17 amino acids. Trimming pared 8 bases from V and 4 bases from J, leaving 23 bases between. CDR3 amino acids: CASATTPREGGTGELFF. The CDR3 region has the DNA TGTGCCAGCGCCACCACACCACGAGAGGGAGGCACCGGGGAGCTGTTTTTT.

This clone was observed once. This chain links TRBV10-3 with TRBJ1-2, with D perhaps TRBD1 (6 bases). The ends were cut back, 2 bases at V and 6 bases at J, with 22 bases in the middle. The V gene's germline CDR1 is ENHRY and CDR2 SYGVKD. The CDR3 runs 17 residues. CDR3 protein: CAISEPVEGTRGNGYTF. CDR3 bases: TGTGCCATCAGTGAGCCCGTTGAGGGAACTAGGGGGAATGGCTACACCTTC.